This T cell receptor beta chain comes out of a study of cytomegalovirus exposure and HLA in healthy donors (TCRdb year 2017). Some background on the complete study: In an earlier analysis of fewer than 750 of the donors, 276 Gb of sequence data and some 120 million unique TCR beta sequences from about 190 million T cells were reported. The study was designed to test whether signatures of past pathogen exposure could be identified by cataloging public T cell receptors. A few DR-DQ haplotypes were treated as single units for association and clustering because of strong linkage in the cohort. Donor age, sex, ethnicity and CMV serostatus were collected together with the repertoire data. Every repertoire in the discovery cohort had been generated on one and the same sequencing platform. Genome-wide SNP genotypes for about 65% of the 666 donors were used in a later genetic analysis, which treated that subset as a discovery cohort. Roughly 300 gigabases of sequencing data and approximately 85 million unique TCR sequences were included in an early release covering about 600 HLA-typed donors. In the later analysis, no new phenotypic data were used to find candidate immune exposures; instead, reliance was placed on TCR beta sequences and their occurrence across donors. Typing coverage varied by locus: roughly 620-640 donors for A, B, C, DRB1 and DQB1; approximately 500 for DQA1; about 570 for DPA1; around 490 for DPB1. The T cell repertoires of around 670 subjects were profiled by immunosequencing and related to cytomegalovirus serostatus. HLA typing covered class I and class II loci at four-digit resolution. In a later analysis, previously published TCR beta repertoires from 666 donors were re-analyzed and high-resolution HLA genotyping was added so that TCR occurrence patterns could be studied. In addition to the first cohort of about 650 subjects, a separate validation cohort of approximately 110 different subjects was used. Among 300 to 500 genotyped donors of the cohort, an average of approximately 240,000 unique TCR beta nucleotide sequences was sequenced per donor, of which about 19% were non-productive. An earlier analysis of 587 of the donors used high-throughput TCR beta sequencing to judge whether each TCR beta V gene segment behaved as functional or pseudogenic. The genetic ancestry cluster associated with self-reported Caucasian donors included 80% to 90% of the roughly 390 genotyped donors. To predict cytomegalovirus infection status, the study brought together high-throughput TCR immunosequencing, statistical association of individual TCRs with disease status, and machine learning. The research as a whole found: At a false discovery rate of 0.05, a later analysis linked about 17,000 TCR beta sequences to specific HLA alleles. Immune exposure information for the cohort was limited to CMV serostatus. The sequencing pipeline was judged likely to have produced a cluster of highly shared sequence variants as a technical artifact. The 87-base-pair reads could not distinguish some IMGT-functional V segments, including TRBV6-2 and TRBV6-3, so those segments were excluded. In an earlier analysis of 500 to 650 of the donors, most TCR beta V segments appeared in productive rearrangements about 90% or about 30% of the time, broadly matching IMGT annotations. While some public TCRs were present in many individuals, most TCR sequences turned up only very rarely across donors. V-gene and J-gene trimming of TCR beta chains was associated with a missense DCLRE1C variant in a later genetic analysis, and the association was replicated in an independent cohort. The authors suggested that the approach could potentially be extended to other disease states and immunological phenotypes. When HLA alleles, especially DR and DQ, strongly co-occurred, TCR associations were difficult to assign to individual alleles. Several of the top co-occurrence clusters appeared to be linked to parvovirus B19, influenza, CMV and Epstein-Barr virus, according to a later analysis. According to a later genetic analysis, donors in an Asian-associated ancestry cluster had fewer N-insertions in productive TCRs than the approximately 610-donor mean. Roughly uniform sequencing depth across donors was assumed in presence/absence analyses, although this assumption may not hold. Linkage disequilibrium might explain the correlated functional status among segregating V segments, but an unknown experimental factor could not be excluded. A later analysis found that TCR association rates varied across HLA loci, with DRB1 alleles showing the most associated TCRs and HLA-C alleles the fewest. Because some donors lacked HLA typing at each locus, the association tests relied only on the typed subset. In this cohort, only TCR beta chains were sequenced, and detectable features were limited by the absence of alpha or paired-chain data. In a later analysis, HLA-associated TCR beta chains showed more clonal expansion and lower generation probabilities than non-associated chains that were equally common. Cytomegalovirus status was reported to be diagnosed by the classifier with high specificity and sensitivity in both the original and validation cohorts. A total of about 150 TCR beta chains were listed by the study as associated with cytomegalovirus. Because counts were too low, seventeen rarely observed V segments, including chromosome 9 orphons, were left out of the earlier analysis of 500 to 650 of the donors. In vitro tests confirmed that a few of the cytomegalovirus-associated TCR beta chains recognize cytomegalovirus antigens. A further reported finding was that TCR beta sequences accurately predicted the HLA-A and HLA-B alleles for most subjects in the first cohort. In a later analysis, most CMV-associated TCR beta chains were found to appear HLA-restricted, with HLA associations seemingly driven largely by CMV exposure.

The cohort was made up of several hundred healthy bone marrow donors. Cohort members were all nominally healthy when sampled, although unrecorded immune exposures were likely present. The donor was CMV seropositive and was included in the group of 250 to 300 seropositive cohort members. Each donor provided a peripheral blood sample, and peripheral blood mononuclear cells were used for TCR beta sequencing. The Qiagen DNeasy Blood Extraction Kit was used to extract genomic DNA from the blood cell samples. This clone occurred a few times. Its binding antigen is unknown. One base away there is no much larger clone; base qualities are not given. The library was produced with the immunoSEQ multiplex PCR assay. The multiplex PCR relied on a mix of 60 forward primers for TCR Vbeta segments and 13 reverse primers for TCR Jbeta segments. A multiplex PCR assay on genomic DNA amplified the CDR3 region of rearranged TCR beta genes. Amplified TCR beta libraries were sequenced as 87-base-pair reads on the Illumina HiSeq System. The original pipeline was this. In a later analysis, about 80 million unique TCR beta chains were counted across the 500 to 700 repertoires, and about 10 million of these chains were shared by at least two donors. To remove PCR and sequencing errors, raw reads were error-corrected and collapsed into unique sequences using a nearest-neighbor algorithm that merged closely related sequences. V, D and J gene segments were assigned by aligning CDR3 sequences to IMGT reference sequences. For a sequence to be retained, at least a six-nucleotide match to both a V gene segment and a J gene segment was required. Rearrangements were classified as productive when the CDR3 lacked stop codons and remained in frame with V and J, and all other rearrangements were classified as non-productive. Following IMGT convention, CDR3 was defined as the stretch from the second conserved V-encoded cysteine up to the conserved J-encoded phenylalanine. In an earlier analysis of roughly 610 of the donors, sequences lacking an unambiguous match to a single V gene segment were excluded. An earlier analysis of 587 of the donors classified V segments as functional when productive rearrangements were above 56.7% and as segregating when the standard deviation between donors was above 5%. To diagnose cytomegalovirus status from the catalog of TCR beta chain sequences, a statistical classification framework was built. In a later analysis, V and J genes were assigned by comparing TCR nucleotide sequences against IMGT/GENE-DB human TR gene sequences. The TCRdist pipeline was used in a later analysis to assign CDR3 sequences and most-parsimonious VDJ recombination scenarios. In a later analysis, each TCR beta chain was defined by its CDR3 amino acid sequence together with its V-gene family, and reads without a unique V-gene family were excluded. To address suspected cross-contamination and a sequencing artifact, a later analysis removed roughly 640 highly shared, low-generation-probability nucleotide sequences. In a later analysis, a clonal expansion index for each public chain was calculated from normalized within-repertoire ranks of inferred template counts. Generation probabilities in a later analysis came from a VDJ recombination model fitted to out-of-frame rearrangements, and those results were checked against IGoR. In a later analysis, hypergeometric tests were used to score TCR-TCR, TCR-HLA and TCR-CMV co-occurrence, with a repertoire-size bias correction applied to TCR pairs. To estimate false discovery rates, a later analysis permuted the HLA or CMV assignments 20 times. In a later analysis, co-occurring TCRs were grouped using DBSCAN, and TCRdist sequence similarity was added for clustering within HLA-allele-positive subsets. For co-occurrence clustering, repertoires with fewer than 30,000 or more than 120,000 public chains were excluded, along with roughly 5 repertoires with anomalous nucleotide sharing. This is the immuneACCESS table as TCRdb keeps it, with only in-frame sequences that have V and J called. A part of the clones is gone; compared with another copy, unresolved V genes explain less than half, and the rest is unexplained. V, J and clone size are those of that table, while D and trimming were read from the DNA. Within this sample are roughly 190,000 clones, with 8.5% to 10% of them counted one time only. The top ten clonotypes cover 1% to 1.5% of the sample.

CDR1 SGHRS and CDR2 YFSETQ were looked up in the germline V gene. V loses 0 bases of germline sequence and J loses 7 bases, and the interval between the two ends is 10 bases. Inclusive of the bounding cysteine and phenylalanine, the CDR3 is 13 residues long. The retained sequence is limited to the CDR3, 39 bases, with the frame set at the first base. Recombination joined TRBV5-1 with TRBJ2-5; TRBD2 is perhaps the D gene, given 6 matching bases. The receptor was isolated from a woman in her twenties or thirties in good health and CMV-seropositive. Sequenced: PBMCs. In nucleotides, the sequence is TGCGCCAGCAGCTTGGAGGGAGGTGGGACCCAGTACTTC. It specifies CASSLEGGGTQYF.